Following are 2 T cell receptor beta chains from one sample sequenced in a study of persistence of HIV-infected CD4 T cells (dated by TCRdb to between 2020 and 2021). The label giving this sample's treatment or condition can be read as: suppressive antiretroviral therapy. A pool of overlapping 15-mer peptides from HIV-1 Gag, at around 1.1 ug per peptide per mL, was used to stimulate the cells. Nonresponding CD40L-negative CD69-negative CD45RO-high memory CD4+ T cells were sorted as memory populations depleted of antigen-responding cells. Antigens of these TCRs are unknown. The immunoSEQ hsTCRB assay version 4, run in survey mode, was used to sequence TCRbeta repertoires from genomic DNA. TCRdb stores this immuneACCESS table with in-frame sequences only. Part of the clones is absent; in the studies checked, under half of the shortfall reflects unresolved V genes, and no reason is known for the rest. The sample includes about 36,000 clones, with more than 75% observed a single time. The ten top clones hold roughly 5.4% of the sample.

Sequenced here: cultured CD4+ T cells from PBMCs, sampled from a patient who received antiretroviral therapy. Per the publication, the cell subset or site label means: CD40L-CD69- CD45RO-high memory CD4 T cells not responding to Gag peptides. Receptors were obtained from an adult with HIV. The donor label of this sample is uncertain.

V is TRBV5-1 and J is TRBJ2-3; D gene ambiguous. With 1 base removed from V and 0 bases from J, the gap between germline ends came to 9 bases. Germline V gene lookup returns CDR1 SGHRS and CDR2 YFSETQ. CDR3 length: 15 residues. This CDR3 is CASSLSGWSTDTQYF. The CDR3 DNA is TGCGCCAGCAGCTTGTCAGGTTGGAGCACAGATACGCAGTATTTT.

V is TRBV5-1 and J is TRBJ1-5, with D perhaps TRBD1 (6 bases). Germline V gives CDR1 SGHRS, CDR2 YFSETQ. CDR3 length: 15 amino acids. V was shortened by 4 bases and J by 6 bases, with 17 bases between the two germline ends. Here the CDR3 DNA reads TGCGCCAGCAGCCCTGGGGACAATTGGGGTCAGCCCCAGCATTTT. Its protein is CASSPGDNWGQPQHF.